Listed below are T cell receptor beta chains from one sample, sequenced in a study of tumour-infiltrating T cells in Burkitt lymphoma. Generated by immunoSEQ multiplex PCR, the TCRdb table keeps only in-frame clones and is missing some. The sample holds 1,000 to 1,500 clones; roughly 84% are singletons and the top ten take around 4.5%. Sequences were obtained from tumor tissue. The origin of the receptors is a human donor with Burkitt lymphoma. Both conserved end residues are part of each CDR3. The order of the fields is clone size, V gene, J gene, CDR3 length, D gene, CDR3 protein, CDR3 DNA. The D gene is left open where the match is weak. Where a row states a size, it is once, few, many or the class of an expanded clone; other rows omit it.

clone size: few
V gene: TRBV9
J gene: TRBJ2-7
CDR3 length: 13
D gene: TRBD2
CDR3 protein: CASSERGGYEQYF
CDR3 DNA: TGTGCCAGCAGCGAACGGGGGGGTTACGAGCAGTACTTC

clone size: few
V gene: TRBV6-6
J gene: TRBJ1-3
CDR3 length: 12
D gene: .
CDR3 protein: CASSLGGDTIYF
CDR3 DNA: TGTGCCAGCAGTCTGGGGGGGGACACCATATATTTT

clone size: .
V gene: TRBV7-2
J gene: TRBJ1-2
CDR3 length: 13
D gene: .
CDR3 protein: CASSLTGDPGYTF
CDR3 DNA: TGTGCCAGCAGCTTAACGGGTGATCCTGGCTACACCTTC

clone size: .
V gene: TRBV6-9
J gene: TRBJ1-2
CDR3 length: 11
D gene: .
CDR3 protein: CASPPGDGYTF
CDR3 DNA: TGTGCCAGCCCCCCTGGAGATGGCTACACCTTC

clone size: .
V gene: TRBV7-9
J gene: TRBJ2-7
CDR3 length: 13
D gene: .
CDR3 protein: CASSLRDSYEQYF
CDR3 DNA: TGTGCCAGCAGCTTAAGGGACTCCTACGAGCAGTACTTC

clone size: .
V gene: TRBV6-5
J gene: TRBJ2-3
CDR3 length: 14
D gene: .
CDR3 protein: CASSYGVGTDTQYF
CDR3 DNA: TGTGCCAGCAGTTACGGTGTTGGCACAGATACGCAGTATTTT

clone size: .
V gene: TRBV7-9
J gene: TRBJ1-4
CDR3 length: 16
D gene: .
CDR3 protein: CASSSRDTATNEKLFF
CDR3 DNA: TGTGCCAGCAGCTCACGGGACACTGCAACTAATGAAAAACTGTTTTTT

clone size: .
V gene: TRBV7-8
J gene: TRBJ2-3
CDR3 length: 13
D gene: .
CDR3 protein: CASRAEGTDTQYF
CDR3 DNA: TGTGCCAGCAGGGCTGAGGGCACAGATACGCAGTATTTT

clone size: once
V gene: TRBV9
J gene: TRBJ2-5
CDR3 length: 12
D gene: .
CDR3 protein: CASSVEEETQYF
CDR3 DNA: TGTGCCAGCAGCGTAGAGGAAGAGACCCAATACTTC

clone size: .
V gene: TRBV18
J gene: TRBJ1-2
CDR3 length: 14
D gene: TRBD1
CDR3 protein: CASSQDRGDYGYTF
CDR3 DNA: TGTGCCAGCTCCCAGGACAGGGGGGATTATGGCTACACCTTC

clone size: few
V gene: TRBV5-1
J gene: TRBJ2-1
CDR3 length: 14
D gene: TRBD1
CDR3 protein: CAASRDRTLHEQFF
CDR3 DNA: TGCGCCGCCTCACGGGACAGGACTTTGCATGAGCAGTTCTTC

clone size: .
V gene: TRBV5-4
J gene: TRBJ1-3
CDR3 length: 13
D gene: TRBD1
CDR3 protein: CANSYRDSGTIYF
CDR3 DNA: TGTGCCAACAGTTACCGGGACAGTGGCACCATATATTTT

clone size: few
V gene: TRBV9
J gene: TRBJ2-1
CDR3 length: 15
D gene: TRBD2
CDR3 protein: CASSVGLAGDNEQFF
CDR3 DNA: TGTGCCAGCAGCGTCGGACTAGCGGGAGACAATGAGCAGTTCTTC

clone size: .
V gene: TRBV19
J gene: TRBJ1-6
CDR3 length: 14
D gene: .
CDR3 protein: CATRQGRDNSPLHF
CDR3 DNA: TGTGCCACCCGCCAGGGCAGAGATAATTCACCCCTCCACTTT

clone size: .
V gene: TRBV30
J gene: TRBJ1-6
CDR3 length: 13
D gene: .
CDR3 protein: CAWAVLYNSPLHF
CDR3 DNA: TGTGCCTGGGCGGTTCTCTATAATTCACCCCTCCACTTT

clone size: .
V gene: TRBV2
J gene: TRBJ2-7
CDR3 length: 11
D gene: .
CDR3 protein: CASTLRGEQYF
CDR3 DNA: TGTGCCAGCACTCTTAGGGGAGAGCAGTACTTC

clone size: .
V gene: TRBV11-1
J gene: TRBJ2-7
CDR3 length: 13
D gene: .
CDR3 protein: CASSLIRGYEQYF
CDR3 DNA: TGTGCCAGCAGCCTAATCAGGGGCTACGAGCAGTACTTC

clone size: .
V gene: TRBV4-1
J gene: TRBJ2-3
CDR3 length: 15
D gene: .
CDR3 protein: CASSQSQGGLDTQYF
CDR3 DNA: TGCGCCAGCAGCCAATCACAGGGGGGGTTGGATACGCAGTATTTT

clone size: .
V gene: TRBV6-1
J gene: TRBJ1-1
CDR3 length: 13
D gene: .
CDR3 protein: CASSDSGDTEAFF
CDR3 DNA: TGTGCCAGCAGTGATTCCGGTGACACTGAAGCTTTCTTT

clone size: .
V gene: TRBV30
J gene: TRBJ1-2
CDR3 length: 14
D gene: TRBD1
CDR3 protein: CAWSGHRGRRGYTF
CDR3 DNA: TGTGCCTGGAGTGGACACAGGGGGCGACGAGGCTACACCTTC

clone size: few
V gene: TRBV5-1
J gene: TRBJ2-5
CDR3 length: 13
D gene: TRBD1
CDR3 protein: CASSVHRGETQYF
CDR3 DNA: TGCGCCAGCAGCGTACACAGGGGGGAGACCCAGTACTTC

clone size: few
V gene: TRBV4-1
J gene: TRBJ1-3
CDR3 length: 17
D gene: .
CDR3 protein: CASSPLGEQIFRNTIYF
CDR3 DNA: TGCGCCAGCAGCCCCCTGGGGGAACAAATCTTTAGAAACACCATATATTTT

clone size: once
V gene: TRBV9
J gene: TRBJ2-5
CDR3 length: 15
D gene: TRBD2
CDR3 protein: CASSVGLAGEETQYF
CDR3 DNA: TGTGCCAGCAGCGTAGGACTAGCGGGGGAGGAGACCCAGTACTTC

clone size: .
V gene: TRBV25-1
J gene: TRBJ2-5
CDR3 length: 13
D gene: .
CDR3 protein: CASSPQHKETQYF
CDR3 DNA: TGTGCCAGCAGTCCCCAGCACAAAGAGACCCAGTACTTC

clone size: .
V gene: TRBV30
J gene: TRBJ2-1
CDR3 length: 11
D gene: .
CDR3 protein: CAWSRGNEQFF
CDR3 DNA: TGTGCCTGGAGTAGGGGAAATGAGCAGTTCTTC

clone size: .
V gene: TRBV6-1
J gene: TRBJ1-1
CDR3 length: 10
D gene: .
CDR3 protein: CASRVTEAFF
CDR3 DNA: TGTGCCAGCAGGGTAACTGAAGCTTTCTTT

clone size: .
V gene: TRBV5-6
J gene: TRBJ1-3
CDR3 length: 16
D gene: .
CDR3 protein: CASSLVGGMLGDTIYF
CDR3 DNA: TGTGCCAGCAGCTTGGTAGGAGGAATGCTTGGGGACACCATATATTTT

clone size: .
V gene: TRBV7-2
J gene: TRBJ2-3
CDR3 length: 12
D gene: .
CDR3 protein: CASSLPTDTQYF
CDR3 DNA: TGTGCCAGTAGCTTACCCACAGATACGCAGTATTTT

clone size: .
V gene: TRBV2
J gene: TRBJ1-2
CDR3 length: 15
D gene: TRBD1
CDR3 protein: CASRLGQVGNYGYTF
CDR3 DNA: TGTGCCAGCAGGCTGGGACAGGTGGGAAACTATGGCTACACCTTC

clone size: .
V gene: TRBV19
J gene: TRBJ2-1
CDR3 length: 15
D gene: TRBD2
CDR3 protein: CASSSGAGVVNEQFF
CDR3 DNA: TGTGCCAGTAGTTCGGGAGCGGGAGTTGTCAATGAGCAGTTCTTC

clone size: .
V gene: TRBV6-5
J gene: TRBJ1-6
CDR3 length: 15
D gene: TRBD1
CDR3 protein: CASSPGTVYNSPLHF
CDR3 DNA: TGTGCCAGCAGTCCGGGGACAGTTTATAATTCACCCCTCCACTTT

clone size: .
V gene: TRBV6-6
J gene: TRBJ1-1
CDR3 length: 13
D gene: .
CDR3 protein: CASSSARGTEAFF
CDR3 DNA: TGTGCCAGCAGTTCTGCGCGGGGCACTGAAGCTTTCTTT

clone size: once
V gene: TRBV30
J gene: TRBJ2-7
CDR3 length: 12
D gene: .
CDR3 protein: CAWSGRVYEQYF
CDR3 DNA: TGTGCCTGGAGCGGGAGAGTCTACGAGCAGTACTTC

clone size: .
V gene: TRBV19
J gene: TRBJ1-1
CDR3 length: 15
D gene: .
CDR3 protein: CASTPGDGMNTEAFF
CDR3 DNA: TGTGCCAGTACTCCCGGGGATGGAATGAACACTGAAGCTTTCTTT

clone size: .
V gene: TRBV6-1
J gene: TRBJ1-6
CDR3 length: 15
D gene: .
CDR3 protein: CASTSWQGNNSPLHF
CDR3 DNA: TGTGCCAGCACCTCATGGCAGGGTAACAATTCACCCCTCCACTTT

clone size: .
V gene: TRBV6-1
J gene: TRBJ2-1
CDR3 length: 13
D gene: .
CDR3 protein: CASSIRRGDEQFF
CDR3 DNA: TGTGCCAGCAGTATCCGGAGGGGCGACGAGCAGTTCTTC

clone size: .
V gene: TRBV10-3
J gene: TRBJ1-2
CDR3 length: 16
D gene: .
CDR3 protein: CAISDPEQGIDYGYTF
CDR3 DNA: TGTGCCATCAGTGACCCCGAACAGGGAATAGACTATGGCTACACCTTC

clone size: .
V gene: TRBV4-1
J gene: TRBJ2-2
CDR3 length: 15
D gene: .
CDR3 protein: CASSQVAVNTGELFF
CDR3 DNA: TGCGCCAGCAGCCAAGTAGCGGTCAACACCGGGGAGCTGTTTTTT

clone size: .
V gene: TRBV9
J gene: TRBJ2-3
CDR3 length: 13
D gene: .
CDR3 protein: CASSVADTDTQYF
CDR3 DNA: TGTGCCAGCAGCGTAGCAGACACAGATACGCAGTATTTT

clone size: .
V gene: TRBV5-1
J gene: TRBJ2-3
CDR3 length: 16
D gene: .
CDR3 protein: CASAEQRVPLVYTQYF
CDR3 DNA: TGCGCCAGCGCGGAGCAGCGGGTGCCGCTCGTTTATACGCAGTATTTT

clone size: .
V gene: TRBV5-1
J gene: TRBJ1-1
CDR3 length: 11
D gene: .
CDR3 protein: CASSLGPRAFF
CDR3 DNA: TGTGCCAGCAGCTTGGGTCCTCGGGCTTTCTTT

clone size: .
V gene: TRBV4-1
J gene: TRBJ2-3
CDR3 length: 14
D gene: TRBD2
CDR3 protein: CASGTSGVRDTQYF
CDR3 DNA: TGCGCCAGCGGGACTAGCGGGGTCCGCGATACGCAGTATTTT

clone size: .
V gene: TRBV7-2
J gene: TRBJ2-2
CDR3 length: 15
D gene: .
CDR3 protein: CASSYLVGGPGELFF
CDR3 DNA: TGTGCCAGCAGCTACCTAGTGGGGGGGCCCGGGGAGCTGTTTTTT

clone size: .
V gene: TRBV5-1
J gene: TRBJ1-2
CDR3 length: 12
D gene: .
CDR3 protein: CASSQGGYGYTF
CDR3 DNA: TGCGCCAGCAGCCAAGGGGGCTATGGCTACACCTTC

clone size: .
V gene: TRBV5-1
J gene: TRBJ2-3
CDR3 length: 14
D gene: TRBD2
CDR3 protein: CASNRGGTPDTQYF
CDR3 DNA: TGCGCCAGCAACCGCGGGGGGACCCCAGATACGCAGTATTTT

clone size: .
V gene: TRBV4-1
J gene: TRBJ1-2
CDR3 length: 15
D gene: .
CDR3 protein: CASRNPRETDYGYTF
CDR3 DNA: TGCGCCAGCAGAAATCCCAGGGAAACGGACTATGGCTACACCTTC

clone size: .
V gene: TRBV29-1
J gene: TRBJ1-1
CDR3 length: 11
D gene: .
CDR3 protein: CSVYGAGRAFF
CDR3 DNA: TGCAGCGTTTATGGGGCAGGTCGAGCTTTCTTT

clone size: few
V gene: TRBV4-1
J gene: TRBJ2-3
CDR3 length: 20
D gene: TRBD2
CDR3 protein: CASSPFLLAGGTLPTDTQYF
CDR3 DNA: TGCGCCAGCAGCCCCTTCTTGCTAGCGGGAGGGACACTGCCCACAGATACGCAGTATTTT

clone size: .
V gene: TRBV13
J gene: TRBJ1-1
CDR3 length: 13
D gene: TRBD1
CDR3 protein: CASRYRGNTEAFF
CDR3 DNA: TGTGCCAGCAGGTACAGGGGGAACACTGAAGCTTTCTTT

clone size: .
V gene: TRBV11-2
J gene: TRBJ2-3
CDR3 length: 16
D gene: TRBD2
CDR3 protein: CASSLVLAGDTDTQYF
CDR3 DNA: TGTGCCAGCAGCTTAGTACTAGCGGGGGACACAGATACGCAGTATTTT

clone size: .
V gene: TRBV15
J gene: TRBJ2-1
CDR3 length: 13
D gene: .
CDR3 protein: CATSIVRGRGQFF
CDR3 DNA: TGTGCCACCAGCATCGTTAGGGGCAGGGGGCAGTTCTTC

clone size: .
V gene: TRBV6-6
J gene: TRBJ1-3
CDR3 length: 13
D gene: TRBD1
CDR3 protein: CASSGTVGNTIYF
CDR3 DNA: TGTGCCAGCAGCGGGACAGTGGGAAACACCATATATTTT

clone size: .
V gene: TRBV7-9
J gene: TRBJ1-2
CDR3 length: 14
D gene: TRBD1
CDR3 protein: CASSLIQGADGYTF
CDR3 DNA: TGTGCCAGCAGCTTAATACAGGGGGCCGATGGCTACACCTTC

clone size: .
V gene: TRBV4-1
J gene: TRBJ2-2
CDR3 length: 15
D gene: .
CDR3 protein: CASSQVQENIGELFF
CDR3 DNA: TGCGCCAGCAGCCAAGTACAGGAGAACATCGGGGAGCTGTTTTTT

clone size: .
V gene: TRBV25-1
J gene: TRBJ1-2
CDR3 length: 14
D gene: TRBD1
CDR3 protein: CGRVPGQARYGYTF
CDR3 DNA: TGTGGCAGAGTCCCGGGACAGGCCCGCTATGGCTACACCTTC